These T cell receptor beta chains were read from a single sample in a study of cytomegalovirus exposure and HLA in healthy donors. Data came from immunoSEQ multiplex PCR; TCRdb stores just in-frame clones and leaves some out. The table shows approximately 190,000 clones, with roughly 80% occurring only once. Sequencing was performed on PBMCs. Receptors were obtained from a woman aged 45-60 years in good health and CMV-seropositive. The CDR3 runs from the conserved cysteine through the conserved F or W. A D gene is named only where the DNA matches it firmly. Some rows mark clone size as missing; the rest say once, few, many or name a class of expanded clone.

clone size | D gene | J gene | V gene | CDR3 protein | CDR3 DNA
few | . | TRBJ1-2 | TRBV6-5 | CASSYSGQPVYGYTF | TGTGCCAGCAGTTACTCTGGACAGCCCGTCTATGGCTACACCTTC
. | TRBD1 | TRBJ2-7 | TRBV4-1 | CASSLRARGPYEQYF | TGCGCCAGCAGCCTCAGGGCAAGGGGGCCCTACGAGCAGTACTTC
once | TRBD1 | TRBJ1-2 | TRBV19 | CASDSPGQATYGYTF | TGTGCCAGCGACAGCCCGGGACAGGCCACCTATGGCTACACCTTC
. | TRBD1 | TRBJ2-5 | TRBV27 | CASSRQGALETQYF | TGTGCCAGCAGCCGGCAGGGGGCTCTGGAGACCCAGTACTTC
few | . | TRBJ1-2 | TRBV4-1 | CASSQLTGSGGYTF | TGCGCCAGCAGCCAACTTACTGGGTCCGGGGGCTACACCTTC
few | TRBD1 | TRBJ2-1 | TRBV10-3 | CASGDRGNEQFF | TGTGCCTCCGGGGACAGGGGGAATGAGCAGTTCTTC
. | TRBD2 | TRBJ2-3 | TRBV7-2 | CASSDSGGGTDTQYF | TGTGCCAGCAGCGATAGCGGGGGGGGCACAGATACGCAGTATTTT
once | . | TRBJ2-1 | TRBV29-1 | CSVGSQGKGNEQFF | TGCAGCGTTGGCTCACAGGGAAAGGGCAATGAGCAGTTCTTC
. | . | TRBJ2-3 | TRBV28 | CASSSPRGGGTDTQYF | TGTGCCAGCAGTTCCCCCCGGGGCGGGGGCACAGATACGCAGTATTTT
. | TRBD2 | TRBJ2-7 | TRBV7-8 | CASSLGTREYEQYF | TGTGCCAGCAGCTTAGGGACTAGAGAGTACGAGCAGTACTTC
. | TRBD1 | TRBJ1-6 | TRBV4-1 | CASSPTQGAAYNSPLHF | TGCGCCAGCAGCCCTACCCAGGGGGCCGCATATAATTCACCCCTCCACTTT
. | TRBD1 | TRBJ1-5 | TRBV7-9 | CSSSLGTGGGSSNQPQHF | TGTTCCAGCAGCTTAGGGACAGGGGGAGGTTCTAGCAATCAGCCCCAGCATTTT
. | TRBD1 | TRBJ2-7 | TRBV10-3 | CAISESAGGAYEQYF | TGTGCCATCAGTGAGTCGGCAGGGGGTGCCTACGAGCAGTACTTC
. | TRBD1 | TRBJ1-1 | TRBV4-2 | CASSQEGGQGRPEAFF | TGTGCCAGCAGCCAAGAAGGGGGACAGGGACGCCCTGAAGCTTTCTTT
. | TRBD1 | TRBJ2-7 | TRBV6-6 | CASSSRGYEQYF | TGTGCCAGCAGTTCCAGGGGGTACGAGCAGTACTTC
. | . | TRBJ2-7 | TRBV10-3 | CAISESGREQYF | TGTGCCATCAGTGAGTCGGGGCGGGAGCAGTACTTC
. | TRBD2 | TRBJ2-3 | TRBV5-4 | CASSPPSGVSTDTQYF | TGTGCCAGCAGCCCCCCGAGCGGGGTAAGCACAGATACGCAGTATTTT
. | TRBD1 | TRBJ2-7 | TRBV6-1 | CASSPGQGALEQYF | TGTGCCAGCAGTCCGGGACAGGGGGCGTTGGAGCAGTACTTC
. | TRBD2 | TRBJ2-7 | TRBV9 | CASALGGGNSYEQYF | TGTGCCAGCGCCCTGGGCGGGGGGAACTCCTACGAGCAGTACTTC
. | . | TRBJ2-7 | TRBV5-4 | CASSPQGSSYEQYF | TGTGCCAGCAGCCCCCAGGGCAGTTCCTACGAGCAGTACTTC
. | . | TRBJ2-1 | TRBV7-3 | CASSSGQSSYNKQFF | TGTGCCAGCAGCTCTGGACAGAGCTCCTACAATAAGCAGTTCTTC
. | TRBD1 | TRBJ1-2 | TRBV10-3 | CAISDRGNYGYTF | TGTGCCATCAGTGACAGGGGGAACTATGGCTACACCTTC
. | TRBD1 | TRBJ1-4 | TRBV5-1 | CASSPIGTGGEKLFF | TGCGCCAGCAGCCCCATTGGGACAGGAGGGGAAAAACTGTTTTTT
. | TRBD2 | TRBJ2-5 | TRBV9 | CASSPEVVGRGGAVETQYF | TGTGCCAGCAGCCCCGAGGTAGTTGGCCGCGGGGGGGCCGTAGAGACCCAGTACTTC
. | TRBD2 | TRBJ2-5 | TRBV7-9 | CASSLDASGNQETQYF | TGTGCCAGCAGCTTAGACGCTAGCGGGAACCAAGAGACCCAGTACTTC
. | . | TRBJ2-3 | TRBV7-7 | CASSLRNTDTQYF | TGTGCTAGCAGCTTGCGTAACACAGATACGCAGTATTTT
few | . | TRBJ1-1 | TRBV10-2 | CASSTGNWGTEAFF | TGCGCCAGCAGCACAGGGAATTGGGGAACTGAAGCTTTCTTT
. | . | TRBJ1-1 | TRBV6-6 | CASSSTGRTEAFF | TGTGCCAGCAGCTCTACAGGGCGGACTGAAGCTTTCTTT
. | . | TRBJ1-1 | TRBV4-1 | CASSQRPTRMTGNTEAFF | TGCGCCAGCAGCCAACGCCCCACGCGTATGACAGGGAACACTGAAGCTTTCTTT
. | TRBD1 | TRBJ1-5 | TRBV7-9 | CASSRSTGVGQPQHF | TGTGCCAGCAGCAGATCGACAGGGGTCGGTCAGCCCCAGCATTTT
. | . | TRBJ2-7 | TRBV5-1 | CASSPGDSYEQYF | TGCGCCAGCAGCCCGGGGGACAGCTACGAGCAGTACTTC
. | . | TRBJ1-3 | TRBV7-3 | CASSLRGSGNTIYF | TGTGCCAGCAGCTTGAGAGGATCTGGAAACACCATATATTTT
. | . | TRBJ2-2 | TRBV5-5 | CASSLLPGGTGELFF | TGTGCCAGCAGCTTGCTCCCCGGGGGCACCGGGGAGCTGTTTTTT
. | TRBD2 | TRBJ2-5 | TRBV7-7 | CASGPPPGGGAGETQYF | TGTGCTAGCGGGCCCCCACCGGGCGGGGGGGCGGGAGAGACCCAGTACTTC
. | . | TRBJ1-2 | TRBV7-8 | CASSANRAFSYGYTF | TGTGCCAGCAGCGCGAACAGGGCGTTCTCCTATGGCTACACCTTC
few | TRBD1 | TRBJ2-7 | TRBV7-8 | CASSPRGQGLDEQYF | TGTGCCAGCAGCCCTCGGGGACAGGGGTTAGACGAGCAGTACTTC
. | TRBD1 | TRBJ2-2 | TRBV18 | CASSPPGQGAAGELFF | TGTGCCAGCTCACCCCCGGGACAGGGGGCGGCCGGGGAGCTGTTTTTT
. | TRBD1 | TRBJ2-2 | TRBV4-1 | CASSPQTGEWTGELFF | TGCGCCAGCAGCCCGCAGACAGGGGAGTGGACCGGGGAGCTGTTTTTT
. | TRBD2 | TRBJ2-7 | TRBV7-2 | CASSPRPSGVEQYF | TGTGCCAGCAGCCCCCGGCCCAGCGGGGTAGAGCAGTACTTC
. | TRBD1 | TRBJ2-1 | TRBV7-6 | CASSRDSRGEQFF | TGTGCCAGCAGCCGGGACAGCCGAGGTGAGCAGTTCTTC
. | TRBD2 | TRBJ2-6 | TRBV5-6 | CASSLAGGTGANVLTF | TGTGCCAGCAGCTTGGCGGGAGGGACTGGGGCCAACGTCCTGACTTTC
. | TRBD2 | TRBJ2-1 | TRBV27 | CASSLRLAGGSSYNEQFF | TGTGCCAGCAGTTTAAGGCTAGCGGGGGGGAGCTCCTACAATGAGCAGTTCTTC
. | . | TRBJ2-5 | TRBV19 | CASSPPGRSRETQYF | TGTGCCAGTAGTCCCCCGGGGAGGTCAAGGGAGACCCAGTACTTC